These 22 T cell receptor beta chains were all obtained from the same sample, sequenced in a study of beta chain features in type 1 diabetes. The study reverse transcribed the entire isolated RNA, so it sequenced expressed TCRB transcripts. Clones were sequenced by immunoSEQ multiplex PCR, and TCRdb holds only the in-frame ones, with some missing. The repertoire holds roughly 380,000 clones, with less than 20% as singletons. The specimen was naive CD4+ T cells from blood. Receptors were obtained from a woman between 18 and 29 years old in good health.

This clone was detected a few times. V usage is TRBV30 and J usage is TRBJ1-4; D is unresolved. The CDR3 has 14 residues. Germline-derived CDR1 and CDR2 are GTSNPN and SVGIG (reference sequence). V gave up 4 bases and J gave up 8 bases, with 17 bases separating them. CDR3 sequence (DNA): TGTGCCTGGATGAATCCGGGAGTCGTCGAAAAACTGTTTTTT. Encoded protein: CAWMNPGVVEKLFF.

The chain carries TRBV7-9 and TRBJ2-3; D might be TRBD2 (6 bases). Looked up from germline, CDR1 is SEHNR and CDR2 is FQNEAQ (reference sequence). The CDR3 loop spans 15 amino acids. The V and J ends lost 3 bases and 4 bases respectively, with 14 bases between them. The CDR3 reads CASSLTGAGADTQYF. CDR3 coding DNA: TGTGCCAGCAGCTTGACGGGAGCGGGTGCAGATACGCAGTATTTT.

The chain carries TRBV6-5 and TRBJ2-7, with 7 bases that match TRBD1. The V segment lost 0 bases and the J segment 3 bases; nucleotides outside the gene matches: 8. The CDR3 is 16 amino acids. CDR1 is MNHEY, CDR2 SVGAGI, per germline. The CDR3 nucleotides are TGTGCCAGCAGTTACTCGATGTCGGGACAGCACTACGAGCAGTACTTC. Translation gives CASSYSMSGQHYEQYF.

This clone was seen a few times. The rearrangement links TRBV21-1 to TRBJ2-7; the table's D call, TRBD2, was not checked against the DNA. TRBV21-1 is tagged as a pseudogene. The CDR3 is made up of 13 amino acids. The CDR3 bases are TGTGCCACTCCGGGACTGGGGTACTACGAGCAGTACTTC. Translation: CATPGLGYYEQYF.

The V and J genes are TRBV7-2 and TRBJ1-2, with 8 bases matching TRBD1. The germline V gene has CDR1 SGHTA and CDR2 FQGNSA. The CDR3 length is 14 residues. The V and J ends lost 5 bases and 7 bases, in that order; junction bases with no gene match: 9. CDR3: CASSVDRGASGYTF. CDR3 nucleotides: TGTGCCAGCAGCGTCGACAGGGGAGCGAGTGGCTACACCTTC.

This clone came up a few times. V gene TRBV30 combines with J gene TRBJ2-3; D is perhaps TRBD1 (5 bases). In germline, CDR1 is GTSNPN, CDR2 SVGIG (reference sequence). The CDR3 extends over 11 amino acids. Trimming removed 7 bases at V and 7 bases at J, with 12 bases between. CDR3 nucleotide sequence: TGTGCCTCCTCCCCAGGGAATACGCAGTATTTT. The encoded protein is CASSPGNTQYF.

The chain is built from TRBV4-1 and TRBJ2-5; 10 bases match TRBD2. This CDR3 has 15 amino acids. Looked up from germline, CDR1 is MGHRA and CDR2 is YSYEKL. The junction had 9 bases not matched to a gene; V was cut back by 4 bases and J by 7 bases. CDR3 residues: CASSRPGTSDRTQYF. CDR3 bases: TGCGCCAGCAGCCGCCCCGGGACTAGCGATCGGACCCAGTACTTC.

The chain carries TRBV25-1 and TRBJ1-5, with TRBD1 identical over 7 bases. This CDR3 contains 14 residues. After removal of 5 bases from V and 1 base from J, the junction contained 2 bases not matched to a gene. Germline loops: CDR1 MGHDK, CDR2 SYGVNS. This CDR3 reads CASSLTGSNQPQHF. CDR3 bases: TGTGCCAGCAGTTTGACAGGGAGCAATCAGCCCCAGCATTTT.

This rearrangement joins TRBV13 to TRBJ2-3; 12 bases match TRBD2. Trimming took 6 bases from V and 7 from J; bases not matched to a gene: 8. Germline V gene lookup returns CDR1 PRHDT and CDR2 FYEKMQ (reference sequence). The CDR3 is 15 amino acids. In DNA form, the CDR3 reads TGTGCCAGCAGTAACCTAGCGGGGGGGCCGAATACGCAGTATTTT. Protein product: CASSNLAGGPNTQYF.

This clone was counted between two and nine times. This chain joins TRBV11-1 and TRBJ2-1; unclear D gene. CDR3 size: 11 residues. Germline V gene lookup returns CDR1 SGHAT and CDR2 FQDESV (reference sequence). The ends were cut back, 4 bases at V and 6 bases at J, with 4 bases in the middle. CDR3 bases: TGTGCCAGCAGCTCGGGCAATGAGCAGTTCTTC. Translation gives CASSSGNEQFF.

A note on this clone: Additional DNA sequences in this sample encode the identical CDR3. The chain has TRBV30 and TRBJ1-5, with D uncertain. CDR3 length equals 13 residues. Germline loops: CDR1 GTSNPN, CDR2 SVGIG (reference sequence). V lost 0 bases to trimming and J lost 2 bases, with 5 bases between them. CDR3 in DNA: TGTGCCTGGAGTGTTCGGGGCAATCAGCCCCAGCATTTT. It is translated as CAWSVRGNQPQHF.

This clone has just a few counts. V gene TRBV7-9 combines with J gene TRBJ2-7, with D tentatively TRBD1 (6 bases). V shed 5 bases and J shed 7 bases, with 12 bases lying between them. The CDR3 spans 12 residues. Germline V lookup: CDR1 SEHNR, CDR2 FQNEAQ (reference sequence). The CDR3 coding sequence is TGTGCCAGCAGCCCAGGGGTCGGGGAGCAGTACTTC. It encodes CASSPGVGEQYF.

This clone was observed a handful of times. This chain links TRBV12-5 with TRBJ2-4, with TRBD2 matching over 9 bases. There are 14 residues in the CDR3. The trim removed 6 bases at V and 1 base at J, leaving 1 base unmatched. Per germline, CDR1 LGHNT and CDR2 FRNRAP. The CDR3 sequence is CASGLAGAKNIQYF. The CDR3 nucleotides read TGTGCTAGTGGCCTAGCGGGGGCCAAAAACATTCAGTACTTC.

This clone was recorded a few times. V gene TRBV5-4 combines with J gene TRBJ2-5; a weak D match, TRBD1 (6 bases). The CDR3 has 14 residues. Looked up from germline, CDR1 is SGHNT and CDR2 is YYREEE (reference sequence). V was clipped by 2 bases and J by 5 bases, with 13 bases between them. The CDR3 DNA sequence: TGTGCCAGCAGCTTTGTGGGACAAAGCGAGACCCAGTACTTC. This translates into CASSFVGQSETQYF.

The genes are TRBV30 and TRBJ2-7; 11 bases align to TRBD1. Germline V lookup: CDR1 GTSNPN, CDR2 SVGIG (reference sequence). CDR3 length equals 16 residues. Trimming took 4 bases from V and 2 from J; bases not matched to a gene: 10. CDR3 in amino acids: CAWIKNRDRGAYEQYF. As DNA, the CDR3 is TGTGCCTGGATCAAGAACCGGGACAGGGGGGCCTACGAGCAGTACTTC.

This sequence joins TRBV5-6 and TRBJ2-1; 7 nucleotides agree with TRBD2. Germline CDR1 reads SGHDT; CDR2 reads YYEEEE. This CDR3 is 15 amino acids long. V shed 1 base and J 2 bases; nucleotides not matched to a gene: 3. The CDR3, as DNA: TGTGCCAGCAGCTTGAGCGGGGCAACCTACAATGAGCAGTTCTTC. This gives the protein CASSLSGATYNEQFF.

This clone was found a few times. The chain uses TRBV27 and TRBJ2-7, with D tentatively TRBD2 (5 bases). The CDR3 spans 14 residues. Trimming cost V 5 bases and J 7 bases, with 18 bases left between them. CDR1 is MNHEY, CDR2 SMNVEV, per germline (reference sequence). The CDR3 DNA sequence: TGTGCCAGCAGTGCACTAGGGCGAGTGAGGGAGCAGTACTTC. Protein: CASSALGRVREQYF.

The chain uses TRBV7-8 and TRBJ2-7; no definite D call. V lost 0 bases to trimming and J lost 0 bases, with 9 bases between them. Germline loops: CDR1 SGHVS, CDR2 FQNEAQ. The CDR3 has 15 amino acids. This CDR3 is CASSLALYSSYEQYF. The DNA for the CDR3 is TGTGCCAGCAGCTTAGCTCTCTACAGCTCCTACGAGCAGTACTTC.

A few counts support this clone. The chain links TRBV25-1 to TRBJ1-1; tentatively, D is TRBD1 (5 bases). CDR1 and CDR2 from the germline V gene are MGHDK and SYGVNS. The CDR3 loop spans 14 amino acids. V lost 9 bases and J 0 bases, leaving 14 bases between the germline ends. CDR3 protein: CARLLGGMNTEAFF. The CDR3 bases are TGTGCCAGGCTCCTGGGGGGGATGAACACTGAAGCTTTCTTT.

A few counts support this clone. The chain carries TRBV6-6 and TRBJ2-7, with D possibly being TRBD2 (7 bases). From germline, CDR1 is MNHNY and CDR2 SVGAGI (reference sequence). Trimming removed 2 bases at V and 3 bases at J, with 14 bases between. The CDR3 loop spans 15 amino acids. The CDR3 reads CASSYPRGANYEQYF. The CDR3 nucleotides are TGTGCCAGCAGTTACCCCCGGGGGGCGAACTACGAGCAGTACTTC.

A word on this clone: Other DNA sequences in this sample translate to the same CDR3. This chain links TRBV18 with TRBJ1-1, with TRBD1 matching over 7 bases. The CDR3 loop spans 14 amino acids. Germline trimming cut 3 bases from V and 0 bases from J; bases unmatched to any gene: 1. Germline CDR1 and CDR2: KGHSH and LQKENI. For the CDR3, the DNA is TGTGCCAGCTCACCGACAGGGCTGAACACTGAAGCTTTCTTT. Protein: CASSPTGLNTEAFF.

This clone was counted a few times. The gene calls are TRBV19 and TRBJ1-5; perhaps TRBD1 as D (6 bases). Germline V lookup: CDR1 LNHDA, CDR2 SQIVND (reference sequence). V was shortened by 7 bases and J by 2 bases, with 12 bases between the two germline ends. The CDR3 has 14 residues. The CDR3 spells CASITGKGNQPQHF. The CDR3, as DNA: TGTGCCAGTATAACAGGGAAAGGCAATCAGCCCCAGCATTTT.